This section outlines one T cell receptor (beta chain) sequence together with its context. No cognate antigen has been identified for it. Per-nucleotide qualities are absent, and no much larger clonotype sits a single base away. The library was built by means of the immunoSEQ multiplex PCR assay. TCRdb carries this immuneACCESS record with in-frame sequences only. Its versions omit some clonotypes, under half of them owing to an unresolved V gene in the studies checked, with the rest unexplained. The sample table holds 40,000 to 50,000 clones, of which roughly 87% were seen once. Roughly 1.1% of the sample is in the top ten clones. This entry belongs to a study of T cell changes during pregnancy in multiple sclerosis (dated by TCRdb to about 2019). General notes on the study: Changes in the T cell repertoire over the course of pregnancy were examined in this study in women with multiple sclerosis.

The sequenced sample was CD4+ T cells from peripheral blood mononuclear cells, obtained in the first trimester of pregnancy. The sequence was collected from a female donor with multiple sclerosis, enrolled in a pregnancy study.

At the DNA level, the sequence is TGTGCCAGCAGCGTAGAGGCGGGAGGAGGTCAAGAGACCCAGTACTTC. This sequence encodes CASSVEAGGGQETQYF. The chain links TRBV9 with TRBJ2-5; 8 middle bases align to TRBD2. The CDR3 numbers 16 residues from cysteine through phenylalanine. The CDR3 DNA has 48 bases and is translated from base 1. CDR1 is given as SGDLS and CDR2 as YYNGEE, both from the germline V gene. The junction shows trimming of 0 bases on V and 2 bases on J, and the gene matches do not reach 6 bases of it. The reference TRBV9 and TRBJ2-5 proteins fill in what lies around the CDR3, so the full variable domain reads DSGVTQTPKHLITATGQRVTLRCSPRSGDLSVYWYQQSLDQGLQFLIQYYNGEERAKGNILERFSAQQFPDLHSELNLSSLELGDSALYFCASSVEAGGGQETQYFGPGTRLLVL.